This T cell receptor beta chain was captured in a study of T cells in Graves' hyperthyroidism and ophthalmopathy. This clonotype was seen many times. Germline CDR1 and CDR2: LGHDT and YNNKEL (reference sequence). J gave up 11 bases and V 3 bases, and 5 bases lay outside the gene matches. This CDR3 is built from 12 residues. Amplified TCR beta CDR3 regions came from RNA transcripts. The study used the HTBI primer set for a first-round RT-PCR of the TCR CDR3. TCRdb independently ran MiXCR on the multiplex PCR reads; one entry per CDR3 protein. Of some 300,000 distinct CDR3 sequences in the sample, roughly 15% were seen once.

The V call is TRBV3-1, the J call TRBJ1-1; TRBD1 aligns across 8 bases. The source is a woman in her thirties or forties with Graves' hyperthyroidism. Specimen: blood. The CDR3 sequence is CASSHRQGLAFF. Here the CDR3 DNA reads TGTGCCAGCAGCCATCGACAGGGGCTCGCTTTCTTT.